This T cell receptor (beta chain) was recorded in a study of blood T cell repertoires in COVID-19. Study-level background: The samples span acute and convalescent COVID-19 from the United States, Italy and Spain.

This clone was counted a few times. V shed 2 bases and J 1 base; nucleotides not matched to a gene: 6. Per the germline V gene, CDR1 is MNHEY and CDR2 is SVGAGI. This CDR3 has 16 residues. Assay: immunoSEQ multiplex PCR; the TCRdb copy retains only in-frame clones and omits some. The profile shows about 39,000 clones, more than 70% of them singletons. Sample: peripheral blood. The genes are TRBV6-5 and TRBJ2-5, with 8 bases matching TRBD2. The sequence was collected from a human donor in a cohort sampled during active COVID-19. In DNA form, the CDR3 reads TGTGCCAGCAGTTACAGCGGGGGCGCTACCCAAGAGACCCAGTACTTC. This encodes CASSYSGGATQETQYF.